This record covers a single T cell receptor (beta chain). The antigen is unknown. Only in-frame clones appear in the TCRdb table, and some are missing; sequencing was by immunoSEQ multiplex PCR. Among tens of thousands of clones, about 88% were seen once, and the ten largest hold 2.5% to 3%. The sample belongs to a study of identifying expanded T cells in peripheral blood. Study outcomes and limitations: Technical replicates showed about 1.2 changed clones; approximately 2 weeks roughly 16; four weeks 19. Clone count variance between two-week samples rose with total template count.

V dropped 5 bases and J dropped 5 bases, with 9 bases sitting between them. Germline-derived CDR1 and CDR2 are MDHEN and SYDVKM. The CDR3 runs 12 residues. During the collection period, no donor immune events like infections were recorded. The V call is TRBV28, the J call TRBJ2-5; no firm D call. The origin of this receptor is a person aged 18 to 75 in good health. The sequencing input was blood. The CDR3 spells CASSGVRETQYF. CDR3 nucleotide sequence: TGTGCCAGCAGTGGCGTCCGTGAGACCCAGTACTTC.